Sequencing of this T cell receptor beta chain was carried out in a study of blood T cells in healthy people across ages. This clonotype showed up just once. Trimming stripped 5 bases from V and 2 bases from J, with 13 bases between. This CDR3 spans 15 amino acids. Per the germline V gene, CDR1 is SEHNR and CDR2 is FQNEAQ (reference sequence). Sample-barcoded 5' priming and a J-beta primer mix drove a second PCR of roughly 7 to 11 cycles. Carrying 12 random nucleotides, a template-switch adaptor labeled each individual cDNA molecule. TCRdb ran MiXCR on the 5' RACE reads and lists one entry per CDR3 protein. In the table there are 550,000 to 650,000 distinct CDR3 sequences, around 31% of which are singletons.

The gene calls are TRBV7-9 and TRBJ1-5; a weak D match, TRBD1 (5 bases). Sequencing was performed on blood. The TCR originated in a woman of 80 years or more in good health. The CDR3 loop reads CASSRDPRGNQPQHF. In nucleotides, the CDR3 is TGTGCCAGCAGCCGGGACCCTAGGGGCAATCAGCCCCAGCATTTT.